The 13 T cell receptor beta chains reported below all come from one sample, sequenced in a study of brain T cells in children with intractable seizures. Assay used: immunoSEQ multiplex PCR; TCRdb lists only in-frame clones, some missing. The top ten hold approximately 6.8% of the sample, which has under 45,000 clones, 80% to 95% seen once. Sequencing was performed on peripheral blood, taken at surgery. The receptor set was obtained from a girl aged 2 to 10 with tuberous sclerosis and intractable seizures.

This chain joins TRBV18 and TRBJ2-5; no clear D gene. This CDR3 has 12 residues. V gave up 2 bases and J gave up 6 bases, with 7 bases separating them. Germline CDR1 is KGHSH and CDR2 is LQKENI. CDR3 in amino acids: CASSPSWQTQYF. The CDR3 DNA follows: TGTGCCAGCTCACCAAGCTGGCAGACCCAGTACTTC.

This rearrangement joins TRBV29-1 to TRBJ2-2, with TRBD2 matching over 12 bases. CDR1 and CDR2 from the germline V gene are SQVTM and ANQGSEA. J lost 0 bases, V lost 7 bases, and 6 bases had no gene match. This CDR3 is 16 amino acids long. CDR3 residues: CSARLAGDPNTGELFF. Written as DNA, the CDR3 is TGCAGCGCCCGACTAGCGGGGGACCCGAACACCGGGGAGCTGTTTTTT.

CDR3 nucleotides: TGTGCCAGCAGTTTCGAGGGCGGGAGGCCCCAGCATTTT. The encoded protein is CASSFEGGRPQHF. The chain carries TRBV6-5 and TRBJ1-5; D remains ambiguous. This CDR3 region has 13 residues. CDR1 is MNHEY and CDR2 is SVGAGI in the germline V gene. The V and J ends lost 4 bases and 9 bases respectively, with 13 bases between them.

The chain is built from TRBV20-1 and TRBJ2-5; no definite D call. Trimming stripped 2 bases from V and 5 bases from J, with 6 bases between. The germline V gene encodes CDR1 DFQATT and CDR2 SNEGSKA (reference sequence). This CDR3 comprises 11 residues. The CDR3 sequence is CSARKKETQYF. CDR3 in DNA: TGCAGTGCTAGAAAAAAGGAGACCCAGTACTTC.

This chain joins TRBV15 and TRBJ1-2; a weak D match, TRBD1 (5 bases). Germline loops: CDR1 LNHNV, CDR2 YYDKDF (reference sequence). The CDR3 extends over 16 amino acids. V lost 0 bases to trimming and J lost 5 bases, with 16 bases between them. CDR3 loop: CATSRDRWRGGYGYTF. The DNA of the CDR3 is TGTGCCACCAGCAGAGATCGTTGGAGGGGTGGATATGGCTACACCTTC.

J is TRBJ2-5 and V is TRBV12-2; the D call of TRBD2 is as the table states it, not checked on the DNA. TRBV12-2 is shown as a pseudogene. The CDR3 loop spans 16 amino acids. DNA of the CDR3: TGTGCAAGTCGCTTAGGGACTAGCGGGGGGAGAGAGACCCAGTACTTC. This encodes CASRLGTSGGRETQYF.

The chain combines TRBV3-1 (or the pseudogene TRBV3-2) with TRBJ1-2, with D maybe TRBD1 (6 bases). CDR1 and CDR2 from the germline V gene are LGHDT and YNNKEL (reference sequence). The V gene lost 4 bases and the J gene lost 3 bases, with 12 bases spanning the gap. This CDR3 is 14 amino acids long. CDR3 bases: TGTGCCAGCAGCCGGGGGCAGGGAGACTATGGCTACACCTTC. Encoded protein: CASSRGQGDYGYTF.

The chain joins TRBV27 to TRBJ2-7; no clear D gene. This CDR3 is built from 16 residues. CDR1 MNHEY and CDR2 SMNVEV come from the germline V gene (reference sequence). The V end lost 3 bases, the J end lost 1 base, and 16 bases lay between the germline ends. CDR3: CASSLRRNPFSYEQYF. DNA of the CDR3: TGTGCCAGCAGTTTGCGCAGGAACCCCTTTTCCTACGAGCAGTACTTC.

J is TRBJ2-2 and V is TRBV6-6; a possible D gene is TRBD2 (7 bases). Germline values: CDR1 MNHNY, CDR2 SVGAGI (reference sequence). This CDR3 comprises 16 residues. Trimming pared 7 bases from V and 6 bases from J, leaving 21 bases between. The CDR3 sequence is CASIQGRGRWAGELFF. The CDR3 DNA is TGTGCCAGCATCCAGGGGAGGGGGAGATGGGCCGGGGAGCTGTTTTTT.

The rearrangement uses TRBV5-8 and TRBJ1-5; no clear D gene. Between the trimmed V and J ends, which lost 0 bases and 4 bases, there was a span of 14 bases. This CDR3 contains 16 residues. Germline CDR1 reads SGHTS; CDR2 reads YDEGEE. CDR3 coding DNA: TGTGCCAGCAGCTTGGTTAGGGTTAAAAAAAATCAGCCCCAGCATTTT. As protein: CASSLVRVKKNQPQHF.

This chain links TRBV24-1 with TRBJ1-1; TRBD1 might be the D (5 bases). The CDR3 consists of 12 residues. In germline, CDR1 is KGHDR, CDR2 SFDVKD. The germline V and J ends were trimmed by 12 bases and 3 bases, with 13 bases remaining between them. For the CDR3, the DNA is TGTGCCGCCGGGACCCAGGACACTGAAGCTTTCTTT. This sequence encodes CAAGTQDTEAFF.

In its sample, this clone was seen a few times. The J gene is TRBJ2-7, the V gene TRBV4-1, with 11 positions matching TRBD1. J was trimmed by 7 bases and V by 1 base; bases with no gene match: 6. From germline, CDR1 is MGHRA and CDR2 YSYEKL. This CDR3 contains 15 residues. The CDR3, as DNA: TGCGCCAGCAGCCAAGTGGGACAGGGGGTGAAGGAGCAGTACTTC. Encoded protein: CASSQVGQGVKEQYF.

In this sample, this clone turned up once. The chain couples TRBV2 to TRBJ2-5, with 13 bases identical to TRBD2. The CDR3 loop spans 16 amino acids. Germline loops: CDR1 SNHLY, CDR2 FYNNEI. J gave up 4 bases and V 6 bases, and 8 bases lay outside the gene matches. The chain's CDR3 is CASSSELAGGGETQYF. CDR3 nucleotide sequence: TGTGCCAGCAGCTCTGAACTAGCGGGGGGGGGAGAGACCCAGTACTTC.